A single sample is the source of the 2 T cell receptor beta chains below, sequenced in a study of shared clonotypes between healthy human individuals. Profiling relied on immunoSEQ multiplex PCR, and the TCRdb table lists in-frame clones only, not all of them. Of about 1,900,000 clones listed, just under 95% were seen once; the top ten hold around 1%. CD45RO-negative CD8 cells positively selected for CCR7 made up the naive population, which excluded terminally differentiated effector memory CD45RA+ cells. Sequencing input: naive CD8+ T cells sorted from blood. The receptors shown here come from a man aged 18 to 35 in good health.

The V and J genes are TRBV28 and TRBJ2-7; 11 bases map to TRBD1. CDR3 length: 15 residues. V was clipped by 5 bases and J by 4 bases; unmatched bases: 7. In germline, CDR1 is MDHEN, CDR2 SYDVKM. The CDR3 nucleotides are TGTGCCAGCAGTATGGACAGGGGGCTTATGTACGAGCAGTACTTC. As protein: CASSMDRGLMYEQYF.

CDR3 DNA sequence: TGTGCCAGTGGGATTCTTTCGGCGGGAGAATCCTACAATGAGCAGTTCTTC. Its translation is CASGILSAGESYNEQFF. The V gene is TRBV27, the J gene TRBJ2-1, with TRBD2 identical over 7 bases. The length of the CDR3 is 17 residues. Germline assignment: CDR1 MNHEY and CDR2 SMNVEV (reference sequence). The ends lost 9 bases at V and 1 base at J; junction bases unmatched: 15.